Sequencing of this T cell receptor beta chain was carried out in a study of T-cell reconstitution after alpha-beta-depleted transplantation in children. This clonotype was seen at least ten times. Unique molecular identifiers tagged the TCRbeta library. Each CDR3 protein is one row after TCRdb ran MiXCR on the PCR reads. The sample includes approximately 590,000 distinct CDR3 sequences, roughly a tenth of them seen just once. The CDR3 spans 14 residues. V lost 0 bases to trimming and J lost 3 bases, with 9 bases between them. The germline CDR1 and CDR2 sequences are LGHDT and YNNKEL (reference sequence).

Source: PBMCs from the stem cell graft donor, taken from the stem cell graft. This TCR came from a human donor who donated a stem cell graft to a child with acute myeloid leukemia. The J gene is TRBJ2-7, the V gene TRBV3-1; D uncertain. The CDR3 reads CASSQEGTYYEQYF. The CDR3 coding sequence is TGTGCCAGCAGCCAAGAAGGAACTTACTACGAGCAGTACTTC.